The entry below describes one T cell receptor (beta chain). Its specificity is not known. The data derive from a study of OX40 agonist ivuxolimab in advanced cancers. Study findings and constraints: At 0.1 to 3.0 mg/kg, CD4+ and CD8+ blood T cells expanded clonally by week 6.

CDR1 LNHDA and CDR2 SQIVND come from the germline V gene (reference sequence). The CDR3 contains 14 residues. V lost 7 bases, J lost 2 bases, and 14 bases lay in between. Sequencing was performed with immunoSEQ multiplex PCR; in TCRdb, only in-frame clones are kept and a portion is missing. The data show roughly 66,000 clones, approximately 80% seen once. The source material was CD4+ or CD8+ T cells sorted from blood, sampled in a trial of the OX40 agonist ivuxolimab. The TCR was taken from an adult with an advanced solid tumor such as melanoma, head and neck, liver or kidney cancer. The rearrangement links TRBV19 to TRBJ1-2; possible D gene TRBD1, 5 bases. The chain's CDR3 is CASTHGTANYGYTF. The CDR3 coding sequence is TGTGCCAGTACCCACGGGACCGCAAACTATGGCTACACCTTC.